This T cell receptor (beta chain) is drawn from a study of memory CD4+ T cells and cytomegalovirus serostatus. Single viable CD3+CD4+CD8-CD45RO+ cells were sorted as the memory CD4+ T cells. Serostatus was set by detecting CMV pp150, pp28, p38, p52 IgG. The ends were cut back, 0 bases at V and 8 bases at J, with 24 bases in the middle. There are 18 residues in the CDR3. Germline-derived CDR1 and CDR2 are SGHRS and YFSETQ. Generated by immunoSEQ multiplex PCR, the TCRdb table keeps only in-frame clones and is missing some. The sample lists over 60,000 clones; approximately 80% were seen once. The sample consisted of memory CD4+ T cells from blood. The chain couples TRBV5-1 to TRBJ2-1, with TRBD1 as a possible D gene (5 bases). The source is an adult in good health and CMV-seronegative. Here the CDR3 reads CASSLAPAQPGLVHEQFF. CDR3 in DNA: TGCGCCAGCAGCTTGGCCCCAGCCCAGCCAGGGCTGGTCCATGAGCAGTTCTTC.